Presented here are 27 T cell receptor beta chains from one specimen sequenced in a study of cytomegalovirus exposure and HLA in healthy donors. Measured with immunoSEQ multiplex PCR; TCRdb has only the in-frame clones, and not every one. The profile shows 200,000 to 250,000 clones, over 70% of them singletons. Source material: PBMCs. These receptors were obtained from a woman aged 25 to 39 in good health and CMV-seropositive.

The chain links TRBV7-6 to TRBJ2-1; 11 nucleotides match TRBD2. The CDR3 contains 18 residues. The germline CDR1 and CDR2 sequences are SGHVS and FNYEAQ. Trimming cost V 5 bases and J 1 base; bases outside gene matches: 10. CDR3 in amino acids: CASSHRGTSGSSYNEQFF. The CDR3 nucleotides read TGTGCCAGCAGCCACCGCGGAACTAGCGGGAGTTCCTACAATGAGCAGTTCTTC.

This chain links TRBV5-4 with TRBJ2-5, with 9 bases matching TRBD2. The ends lost 4 bases at V and 5 bases at J; junction bases unmatched: 12. Germline V gene sequence: CDR1 SGHNT, CDR2 YYREEE (reference sequence). This CDR3 comprises 16 residues. CDR3 region: CASSPWGSGSLETQYF. In nucleotides, the CDR3 is TGTGCCAGCAGCCCCTGGGGTAGCGGGAGCCTGGAGACCCAGTACTTC.

The rearrangement links TRBV14 to TRBJ1-2; 7 nucleotides match TRBD1. The CDR3 totals 15 residues. Looked up from germline, CDR1 is SGHDN and CDR2 is FVKESK. The J segment lost 4 bases and the V segment lost 3 bases, leaving 8 bases of the junction unmatched. The CDR3 DNA follows: TGTGCCAGCAGCCATCCTTTTGACAGGGTCTATGGCTACACCTTC. The encoded protein is CASSHPFDRVYGYTF.

The chain has TRBV5-1 and TRBJ2-7; no definite D call. The CDR3 loop spans 12 amino acids. V was pared by 2 bases and J by 7 bases, with 10 bases between. In germline, CDR1 is SGHRS, CDR2 YFSETQ. The DNA for the CDR3 is TGCGCCAGCAGCTTTTCCGGAATTGAGCAGTACTTC. Amino acids: CASSFSGIEQYF.

The V and J genes are TRBV27 and TRBJ2-7; D tentatively fits TRBD1 or TRBD2 (5 bases each). The length of the CDR3 is 16 residues. CDR1 and CDR2 (germline): MNHEY, SMNVEV (reference sequence). Trimming pared 1 base from V and 3 bases from J, leaving 16 bases between. The CDR3 is CASSLFGGYGGYEQYF. DNA of the CDR3: TGTGCCAGCAGTTTATTCGGAGGATATGGGGGCTACGAGCAGTACTTC.

The rearrangement uses TRBV30 and TRBJ1-2; 7 nucleotides match TRBD1. V trimming: 3 bases; J trimming: 4 bases; junction bases outside the gene matches: 5. Looked up from germline, CDR1 is GTSNPN and CDR2 is SVGIG (reference sequence). The CDR3 covers 13 residues. The CDR3 sequence: CAWRKGALYGYTF. DNA of the CDR3: TGTGCCTGGAGAAAGGGGGCTCTCTATGGCTACACCTTC.

The chain couples TRBV11-2 to TRBJ2-7, with TRBD2 matching over 8 bases. The germline gives CDR1 SGHAT, CDR2 FQNNGV. The CDR3 is made up of 17 amino acids. J gave up 0 bases and V 3 bases, and 10 bases lay outside the gene matches. The CDR3, as DNA: TGTGCCAGCAGCTTGGGTCTACTAGCGGTCAGCTCCTACGAGCAGTACTTC. Its protein product is CASSLGLLAVSSYEQYF.

The chain links TRBV5-4 to TRBJ1-1, with a possible D match to TRBD1 (5 bases). Germline V CDR1 and CDR2: SGHNT, YYREEE (reference sequence). This CDR3 has 13 amino acids. V lost 3 bases and J 6 bases, leaving 12 bases between the germline ends. The DNA of the CDR3 is TGTGCCAGCAGCTCATTAGGGGTTTCTGAAGCTTTCTTT. Protein sequence: CASSSLGVSEAFF.

The chain uses TRBV5-6 and TRBJ1-5; TRBD1 might be the D (6 bases). Germline CDR1 is SGHDT and CDR2 is YYEEEE. V gave up 4 bases and J gave up 3 bases, with 17 bases separating them. The length of the CDR3 is 16 residues. Here the CDR3 reads CASSPSRGAPNQPQHF. The DNA for the CDR3 is TGTGCCAGCAGCCCGTCCCGGGGGGCCCCCAATCAGCCCCAGCATTTT. The whole variable domain, remainder taken from reference TRBV5-6 and TRBJ1-5, is DAGVTQSPTHLIKTRGQQVTLRCSPKSGHDTVSWYQQALGQGPQFIFQYYEEEERQRGNFPDRFSGHQFPNYSSELNVNALLLGDSALYLCASSPSRGAPNQPQHFGDGTRLSIL.

This chain joins TRBV4-1 and TRBJ1-1; D not certain. The V gene lost 2 bases and the J gene lost 7 bases, with 11 bases spanning the gap. In germline, CDR1 is MGHRA, CDR2 YSYEKL. This CDR3 has 13 residues. The CDR3 nucleotides are TGCGCCAGCAGCCAATGGGTTGAGGGTGAAGCTTTCTTT. This codes for CASSQWVEGEAFF.

V usage is TRBV12-5 and J usage is TRBJ1-2, with D tentatively TRBD1 (6 bases). Germline V gives CDR1 LGHNT, CDR2 FRNRAP. The CDR3 loop spans 19 amino acids. With 1 base removed from V and 2 bases from J, the gap between germline ends came to 23 bases. In DNA, the CDR3 is TGTGCTAGTGGTTTGGACGGAGGACAGCTTCACACAAAAAACTATGGCTACACCTTC. Its translation is CASGLDGGQLHTKNYGYTF.

V and J are TRBV10-3 and TRBJ2-1, with 8 bases lining up with TRBD2. The CDR3 loop spans 13 amino acids. Trimming removed 7 bases from V and 8 bases from J; junction bases left unmatched: 7. CDR1 and CDR2 from the germline V gene are ENHRY and SYGVKD. The CDR3 DNA follows: TGTGCCATCAAAGGGGGAGCGGGGGATGAGCAGTTCTTC. This codes for CAIKGGAGDEQFF.

The chain is built from TRBV2 and TRBJ2-5; D is perhaps TRBD1 or TRBD2 (5 bases each). Germline assignment: CDR1 SNHLY and CDR2 FYNNEI. This CDR3 has 11 residues. V dropped 8 bases and J dropped 2 bases, with 6 bases sitting between them. CDR3 sequence: CASGTQETQYF. In DNA form, the CDR3 reads TGTGCCAGCGGGACGCAAGAGACCCAGTACTTC.

V is TRBV10-3 and J is TRBJ2-7; weak D call: TRBD1 (5 bases). Trimming took off 3 bases at V and 4 bases at J, with 19 bases between the two ends. This CDR3 contains 16 residues. The germline gives CDR1 ENHRY, CDR2 SYGVKD. This CDR3 reads CAISENQGSIPYEQYF. DNA of the CDR3: TGTGCCATCAGTGAAAATCAGGGCTCCATCCCTTACGAGCAGTACTTC.

The chain has TRBV5-6 and TRBJ2-7; D uncertain. V gave up 0 bases and J gave up 2 bases, with 18 bases separating them. Germline V gene sequence: CDR1 SGHDT, CDR2 YYEEEE. This CDR3 region has 17 residues. CDR3 residues: CASSLGPAGKATYEQYF. The CDR3 nucleotides are TGTGCCAGCAGCTTGGGCCCCGCCGGTAAGGCAACCTACGAGCAGTACTTC. The full variable domain, completed using reference TRBV5-6 and TRBJ2-7, is DAGVTQSPTHLIKTRGQQVTLRCSPKSGHDTVSWYQQALGQGPQFIFQYYEEEERQRGNFPDRFSGHQFPNYSSELNVNALLLGDSALYLCASSLGPAGKATYEQYFGPGTRLTVT.

The gene calls are TRBV11-3 and TRBJ2-7; D is undetermined. Germline V CDR1 and CDR2: SGHNT, YENEEA. The germline V and J ends were trimmed by 2 bases and 2 bases, with 10 bases remaining between them. The CDR3 is 14 residues long. This CDR3 reads CASSLSRSTYEQYF. Written as DNA, the CDR3 is TGTGCCAGCAGCTTATCCCGGAGTACCTACGAGCAGTACTTC. Variable domain in full (rest from reference TRBV11-3 and TRBJ2-7): EAGVVQSPRYKIIEKKQPVAFWCNPISGHNTLYWYLQNLGQGPELLIRYENEEAVDDSQLPKDRFSAERLKGVDSTLKIQPAELGDSAVYLCASSLSRSTYEQYFGPGTRLTVT.

The V and J genes are TRBV5-1 and TRBJ2-6; 9 nucleotides match TRBD1. The CDR3 loop spans 19 amino acids. The V gene's germline CDR1 is SGHRS and CDR2 YFSETQ. The V gene end was trimmed by 0 bases and the J gene end by 1 base; junction bases not matched to a gene: 8. For the CDR3, the DNA is TGCGCCAGCAGCTTGGGCCCCGGGACAGGGAGTTCTGGGGCCAACGTCCTGACTTTC. Encoded protein: CASSLGPGTGSSGANVLTF.

V gene TRBV15 combines with J gene TRBJ1-5; D remains ambiguous. The germline CDR1 and CDR2 sequences are LNHNV and YYDKDF (reference sequence). This CDR3 region has 12 residues. Trimming removed 0 bases from V and 8 bases from J, with 5 bases in between. In DNA form, the CDR3 reads TGTGCCACCAGCAGAGATCGGGAGCCCCAGCATTTT. Its protein product is CATSRDREPQHF.

The CDR3 bases are TGTGCCAGCAGCATACAGGGGCAGAACACTGAAGCTTTCTTT. Translated: CASSIQGQNTEAFF. The chain has TRBV7-9 and TRBJ1-1; 7 bases align to TRBD1. Per the germline V gene, CDR1 is SEHNR and CDR2 is FQNEAQ (reference sequence). This CDR3 has 14 residues. J was trimmed by 1 base and V by 5 bases; bases with no gene match: 4.

V is TRBV11-2 and J is TRBJ2-2; D perhaps matches TRBD2 (6 bases). The CDR3 contains 14 residues. Germline-derived CDR1 and CDR2 are SGHAT and FQNNGV. V lost 8 bases and J 2 bases, leaving 12 bases between the germline ends. The CDR3 nucleotides are TGTGCCAGCGGGGGGATAGTCAACACCGGGGAGCTGTTTTTT. Translating gives CASGGIVNTGELFF.

The chain carries TRBV2 and TRBJ2-1; 9 nucleotides agree with TRBD2. This CDR3 is 17 amino acids long. The germline V gene encodes CDR1 SNHLY and CDR2 FYNNEI. V lost 5 bases and J lost 2; bases outside the gene matches: 10. Written as DNA, the CDR3 is TGTGCCAGCAGTCTGTCCCGGCGGGAGGGACCCTACAATGAGCAGTTCTTC. Translating it yields CASSLSRREGPYNEQFF.

The chain uses TRBV7-3 and TRBJ2-7; the D is unclear. The CDR3 is 14 residues long. Trimming pared 2 bases from V and 4 bases from J, leaving 12 bases between. Germline lookup yields CDR1 SGHTA and CDR2 FQGTGA. The CDR3 DNA is TGTGCCAGCAGCTTATTCCCGGGTTCGTACGAGCAGTACTTC. This translates into CASSLFPGSYEQYF.

The sample holds one count of this clone. This chain links TRBV25-1 with TRBJ2-1, with 13 positions matching TRBD2. This CDR3 has 16 residues. Trimming cost V 3 bases and J 9 bases; bases outside gene matches: 8. Germline V gives CDR1 MGHDK, CDR2 SYGVNS. Here the CDR3 reads CASSERRTSGSSEQFF. CDR3 sequence (DNA): TGTGCCAGCAGTGAGAGGAGGACTAGCGGGAGCTCTGAGCAGTTCTTC. The full variable domain, in which reference TRBV25-1 and TRBJ2-1 provide the parts outside the CDR3, is EADIYQTPRYLVIGTGKKITLECSQTMGHDKMYWYQQDPGMELHLIHYSYGVNSTEKGDLSSESTVSRIRTEHFPLTLESARPSHTSQYLCASSERRTSGSSEQFFGPGTRLTVL.

The chain employs TRBV6-6 and TRBJ1-3; D remains unclear. Trimming took off 3 bases at V and 0 bases at J, with 12 bases between the two ends. The CDR3 totals 16 residues. Germline values: CDR1 MNHNY, CDR2 SVGAGI (reference sequence). DNA of the CDR3: TGTGCCAGCAGTTATTTGGAACTGAACTCTGGAAACACCATATATTTT. It codes for CASSYLELNSGNTIYF.

The chain is built from TRBV30 and TRBJ2-1, with 13 bases lining up with TRBD2. Germline V gives CDR1 GTSNPN, CDR2 SVGIG (reference sequence). Trimming cost V 8 bases and J 2 bases; bases outside gene matches: 3. The CDR3 contains 14 residues. CDR3 in amino acids: CAHGLAGAYNEQFF. The CDR3 DNA is TGTGCCCACGGACTAGCGGGAGCCTACAATGAGCAGTTCTTC. Full variable domain (remainder filled in from reference TRBV30 and TRBJ2-1): SQTIHQWPATLVQPVGSPLSLECTVEGTSNPNLYWYRQAAGRGLQLLFYSVGIGQISSEVPQNLSASRPQDRQFILSSKKLLLSDSGFYLCAHGLAGAYNEQFFGPGTRLTVL.

The rearrangement uses TRBV6-5 and TRBJ1-1; 7 bases line up with TRBD1. The germline V gene has CDR1 MNHEY and CDR2 SVGAGI. J was trimmed by 1 base and V by 7 bases; bases with no gene match: 6. This CDR3 has 14 amino acids. In DNA, the CDR3 is TGTGCCAGCACACCGGGACAGACGAACACTGAAGCTTTCTTT. Translated, it gives CASTPGQTNTEAFF.

The chain has TRBV20-1 and TRBJ2-1; D ambiguous. CDR3 length equals 10 residues. The V and J ends lost 5 bases and 8 bases respectively, with 7 bases between them. Germline V gene sequence: CDR1 DFQATT, CDR2 SNEGSKA (reference sequence). The CDR3 nucleotides are TGCAGTGCTGATAAGGATGAGCAGTTCTTC. Encoded protein: CSADKDEQFF.